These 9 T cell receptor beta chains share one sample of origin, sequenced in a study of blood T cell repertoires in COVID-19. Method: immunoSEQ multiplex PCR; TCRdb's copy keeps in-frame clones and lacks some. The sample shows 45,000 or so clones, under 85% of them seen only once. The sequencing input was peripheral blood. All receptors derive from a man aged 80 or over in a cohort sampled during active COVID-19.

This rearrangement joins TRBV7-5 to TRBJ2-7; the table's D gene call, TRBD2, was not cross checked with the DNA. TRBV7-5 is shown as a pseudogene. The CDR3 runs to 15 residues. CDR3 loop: CARSLAFTGSYEQYF. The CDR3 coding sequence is TGTGCCAGAAGCTTAGCGTTTACGGGCTCCTACGAGCAGTACTTC.

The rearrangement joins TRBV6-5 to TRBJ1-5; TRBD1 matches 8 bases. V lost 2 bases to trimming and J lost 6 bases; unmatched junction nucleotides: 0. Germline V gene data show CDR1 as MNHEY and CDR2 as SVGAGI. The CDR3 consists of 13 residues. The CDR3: CASSYGQGQPQHF. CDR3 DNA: TGTGCCAGCAGTTACGGACAGGGTCAGCCCCAGCATTTT.

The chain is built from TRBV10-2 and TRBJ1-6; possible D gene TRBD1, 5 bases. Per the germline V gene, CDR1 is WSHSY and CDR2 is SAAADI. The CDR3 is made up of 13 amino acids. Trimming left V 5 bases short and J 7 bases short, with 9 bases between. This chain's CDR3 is CASSLGGNSPLHF. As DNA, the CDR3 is TGCGCCAGCAGTCTCGGGGGGAATTCACCCCTCCACTTT.

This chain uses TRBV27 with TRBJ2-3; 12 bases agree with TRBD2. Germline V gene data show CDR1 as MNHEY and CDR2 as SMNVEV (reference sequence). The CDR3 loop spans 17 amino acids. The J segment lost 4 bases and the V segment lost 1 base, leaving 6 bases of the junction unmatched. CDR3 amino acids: CASSLWSSGGAADTQYF. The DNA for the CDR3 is TGTGCCAGCAGTTTATGGTCTAGCGGGGGGGCCGCAGATACGCAGTATTTT.

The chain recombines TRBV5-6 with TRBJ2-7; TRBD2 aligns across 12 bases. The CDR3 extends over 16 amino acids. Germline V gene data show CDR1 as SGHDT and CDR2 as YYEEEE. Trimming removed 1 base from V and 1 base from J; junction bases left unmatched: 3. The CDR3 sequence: CASSLLAGGASYEQYF. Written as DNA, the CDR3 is TGTGCCAGCAGCTTGCTAGCGGGAGGGGCTTCCTACGAGCAGTACTTC. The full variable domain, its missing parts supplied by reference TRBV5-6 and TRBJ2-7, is DAGVTQSPTHLIKTRGQQVTLRCSPKSGHDTVSWYQQALGQGPQFIFQYYEEEERQRGNFPDRFSGHQFPNYSSELNVNALLLGDSALYLCASSLLAGGASYEQYFGPGTRLTVT.

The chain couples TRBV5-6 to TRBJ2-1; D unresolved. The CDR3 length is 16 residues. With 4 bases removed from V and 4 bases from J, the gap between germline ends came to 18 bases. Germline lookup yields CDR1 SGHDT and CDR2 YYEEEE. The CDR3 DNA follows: TGTGCCAGCAGCGCAACTTCCGGGTCTCATTACAATGAGCAGTTCTTC. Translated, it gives CASSATSGSHYNEQFF. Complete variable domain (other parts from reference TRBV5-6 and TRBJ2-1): DAGVTQSPTHLIKTRGQQVTLRCSPKSGHDTVSWYQQALGQGPQFIFQYYEEEERQRGNFPDRFSGHQFPNYSSELNVNALLLGDSALYLCASSATSGSHYNEQFFGPGTRLTVL.

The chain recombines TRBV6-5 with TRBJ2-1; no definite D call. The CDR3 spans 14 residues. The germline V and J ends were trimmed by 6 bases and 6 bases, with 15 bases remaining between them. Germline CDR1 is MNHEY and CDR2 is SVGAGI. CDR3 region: CASSPSLGGNEQFF. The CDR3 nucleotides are TGTGCCAGCAGCCCCTCCCTAGGCGGCAATGAGCAGTTCTTC.

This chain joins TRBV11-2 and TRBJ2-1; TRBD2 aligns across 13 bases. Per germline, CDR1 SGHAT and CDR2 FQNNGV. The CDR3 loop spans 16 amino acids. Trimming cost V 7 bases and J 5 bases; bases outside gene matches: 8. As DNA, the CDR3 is TGTGCCAGCAACAAACCCGGACTAGCGGGGGACAATGAGCAGTTCTTC. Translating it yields CASNKPGLAGDNEQFF.

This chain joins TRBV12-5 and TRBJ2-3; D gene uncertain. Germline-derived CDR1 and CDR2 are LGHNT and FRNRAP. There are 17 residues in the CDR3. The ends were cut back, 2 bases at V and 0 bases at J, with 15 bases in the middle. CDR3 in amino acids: CASGLSSGSPSTDTQYF. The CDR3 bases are TGTGCTAGTGGTTTGAGTTCCGGGTCACCTAGCACAGATACGCAGTATTTT.